A selection of T cell receptor beta chains follows, all from one sample in a study of OX40 agonist ivuxolimab in advanced cancers. The repertoire was sequenced with immunoSEQ multiplex PCR; TCRdb's copy has only in-frame clones and lacks some. Of tens of thousands of clones in the sample, about nine tenths were seen once. Sequencing used CD4+ or CD8+ T cells sorted from blood, obtained in a trial of the OX40 agonist ivuxolimab. These receptors all stem from an adult with an advanced solid tumor such as melanoma, head and neck, liver or kidney cancer. The CDR3 runs from the conserved cysteine through the conserved F or W. The order of the fields is D gene, J gene, clone size, V gene, CDR3 protein, CDR3 DNA. D genes are given only for firm matches. Part of the rows lack a size; the others show once, few, many or a class for expanded clones.

>TRBD2|TRBJ2-4|.|TRBV18
CASSTTGTSGSVAKNIQYF
TGTGCCAGCTCAACAACCGGGACTAGCGGGAGCGTAGCCAAAAACATTCAGTACTTC
>TRBD2|TRBJ2-3|.|TRBV19
CASSTTSGRATGTDTQYF
TGTGCCAGTAGTACCACTAGCGGGAGGGCCACAGGCACAGATACGCAGTATTTT
>TRBD2|TRBJ2-2|.|TRBV5-1
CASRGLANTGELFF
TGCGCCAGCCGAGGACTAGCGAATACCGGGGAGCTGTTTTTT
>.|TRBJ2-5|.|TRBV5-1
CASSPTQETQYF
TGCGCCAGCAGCCCGACCCAAGAGACCCAGTACTTC
>.|TRBJ2-1|few|TRBV30
CAWGPGMPYNEQFF
TGTGCCTGGGGACCCGGAATGCCCTACAATGAGCAGTTCTTC
>TRBD1|TRBJ1-4|few|TRBV2
CASSAGTVNEKLFF
TGTGCCAGCAGCGCCGGGACAGTGAATGAAAAACTGTTTTTT
>TRBD2|TRBJ2-1|.|TRBV29-1
CSGGGNEQFF
TGCAGCGGCGGGGGCAATGAGCAGTTCTTC
>TRBD1|TRBJ1-2|.|TRBV5-1
CASSTGVGYGYTF
TGCGCCAGCAGTACAGGGGTTGGCTATGGCTACACCTTC
>.|TRBJ1-2|.|TRBV7-8
CASSLVRGNGYTF
TGTGCCAGCAGCTTAGTTAGGGGGAATGGCTACACCTTC
>.|TRBJ1-1|.|TRBV19
CASSIRARGANTEAFF
TGTGCCAGTAGTATTAGGGCACGAGGGGCCAACACTGAAGCTTTCTTT
>.|TRBJ1-2|.|TRBV13
CASSGPPRQFNYGYTF
TGTGCCAGCAGCGGACCACCCCGACAGTTTAACTATGGCTACACCTTC
>.|TRBJ2-1|.|TRBV6-1
CASFQGGSSVEQFF
TGTGCCAGCTTCCAAGGTGGCTCTTCGGTAGAGCAGTTCTTC
>.|TRBJ1-1|once|TRBV5-1
CASSSDPGTVNTEAFF
TGCGCCAGCAGCTCGGATCCCGGGACGGTGAACACTGAAGCTTTCTTT
>.|TRBJ1-2|.|TRBV29-1
CSVEGGANYGYTF
TGCAGCGTTGAAGGGGGAGCTAACTATGGCTACACCTTC
>.|TRBJ2-2|.|TRBV11-3
CASSLEVEVGELFF
TGTGCCAGCAGCTTAGAGGTAGAGGTCGGGGAGCTGTTTTTT
>.|TRBJ1-4|.|TRBV2
CASVRDTTNEKLFF
TGTGCCAGCGTCAGGGACACAACTAATGAAAAACTGTTTTTT
>.|TRBJ2-2|.|TRBV6-6
CASSYPGMNTGELFF
TGTGCCAGCAGTTATCCAGGGATGAACACCGGGGAGCTGTTTTTT
>.|TRBJ2-1|.|TRBV10-3
CAISESKSSYNEQFF
TGTGCCATCAGTGAATCAAAGAGCTCCTACAATGAGCAGTTCTTC